The 3 T cell receptor beta chains reported below all come from one sample, sequenced in a study of CD8+CD57+ T cells in acquired aplastic anemia. Genomic DNA provided the template from which TCR beta VDJ and CDR3 profiles were obtained. TCRdb re-called the reads through MiXCR, storing one row per CDR3 protein. This sample carries hundreds of thousands of distinct CDR3 sequences, around 30% of them seen once, and the ten largest clones take 0.75% to 0.95%. CD8+CD57+ cell expansion, shown by flow cytometry, had occurred in the patients selected for sequencing. Sequenced input: sorted CD4+, CD8+, or CD8+CD57+ T cells (not recorded which) from PBMCs. The receptor source for this set is a human donor with aplastic anemia.

In its sample, this clonotype was seen a few times. This chain links TRBV20-1 with TRBJ1-1; unclear D gene. V gave up 3 bases and J gave up 6 bases, with 20 bases separating them. Germline assignment: CDR1 DFQATT and CDR2 SNEGSKA (reference sequence). The CDR3 covers 15 residues. The CDR3 nucleotides read TGCAGTGCTAGTAGAGGGCCGTACAACACTGCTGAAGCTTTCTTT. Protein sequence: CSASRGPYNTAEAFF.

The rearrangement uses TRBV25-1 and TRBJ1-2; D perhaps matches TRBD1 (5 bases). In germline, CDR1 is MGHDK, CDR2 SYGVNS. V lost 8 bases and J 5 bases, leaving 18 bases between the germline ends. There are 14 residues in the CDR3. The CDR3 DNA reads as TGTGCCAGCCGGTTGGACTCTGGGGGGTATGGCTACACCTTC. Its protein is CASRLDSGGYGYTF.

This clonotype has only a few counts. Since a much larger clone is just one base distant, this may be a read error. V is TRBV25-1 and J is TRBJ1-6; D is possibly TRBD1 (5 bases). The germline V and J ends were trimmed by 8 bases and 7 bases, with 12 bases remaining between them. Germline assignment: CDR1 MGHDK and CDR2 SYGVNS. This CDR3 spans 13 amino acids. The CDR3 here is CASGLGENSPLHF. In nucleotides, the CDR3 is TGTGCCAGCGGACTGGGGGAAAATTCACCCCTCCACTTT.